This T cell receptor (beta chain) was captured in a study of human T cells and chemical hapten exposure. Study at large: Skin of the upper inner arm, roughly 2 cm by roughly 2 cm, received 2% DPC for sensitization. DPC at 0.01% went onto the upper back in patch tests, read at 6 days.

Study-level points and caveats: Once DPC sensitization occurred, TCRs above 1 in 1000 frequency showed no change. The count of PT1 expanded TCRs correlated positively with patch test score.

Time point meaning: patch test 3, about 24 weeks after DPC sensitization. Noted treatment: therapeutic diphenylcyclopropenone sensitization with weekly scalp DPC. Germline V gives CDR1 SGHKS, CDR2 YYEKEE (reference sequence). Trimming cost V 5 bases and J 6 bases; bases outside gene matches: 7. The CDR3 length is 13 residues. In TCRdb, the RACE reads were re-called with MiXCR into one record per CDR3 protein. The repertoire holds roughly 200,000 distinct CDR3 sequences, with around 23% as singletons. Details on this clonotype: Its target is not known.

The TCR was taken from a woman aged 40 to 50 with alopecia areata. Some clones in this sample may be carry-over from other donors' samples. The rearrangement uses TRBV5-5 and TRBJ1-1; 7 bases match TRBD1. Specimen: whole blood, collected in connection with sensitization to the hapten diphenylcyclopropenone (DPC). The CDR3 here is CASRLGGSAEAFF. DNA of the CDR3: TGTGCCAGCAGATTAGGGGGCTCGGCTGAAGCTTTCTTT. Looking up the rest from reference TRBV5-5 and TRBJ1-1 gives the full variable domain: DAGVTQSPTHLIKTRGQQVTLRCSPISGHKSVSWYQQVLGQGPQFIFQYYEKEERGRGNFPDRFSARQFPNYSSELNVNALLLGDSALYLCASRLGGSAEAFFGQGTRLTVV.